This TCR beta chain was sequenced in a study of blood T cell repertoires in COVID-19. Under the authors' procedure: Estimated nucleated cell counts came from reference gene primer amplification. The table came from immunoSEQ multiplex PCR; TCRdb's copy has only in-frame clones and leaves some out. V and J calls and clone size are copied from that table; D and trimming were computed from the DNA. The table lists 45,000 to 65,000 clones, approximately 88% of them singletons. The CDR3 loop spans 16 amino acids. Germline V gene sequence: CDR1 SGHTA, CDR2 FQGNSA. J lost 0 bases, V lost 4 bases, and 8 bases had no gene match.

The V gene is TRBV7-2, the J gene TRBJ1-2; 7 nucleotides line up with TRBD1. The sequenced sample consisted of peripheral blood. This clonotype originated in a human donor in a cohort sampled during active COVID-19. The CDR3: CASSSFGQDPNYGYTF. The CDR3, as DNA: TGTGCCAGCAGCTCCTTCGGACAGGACCCTAACTATGGCTACACCTTC.